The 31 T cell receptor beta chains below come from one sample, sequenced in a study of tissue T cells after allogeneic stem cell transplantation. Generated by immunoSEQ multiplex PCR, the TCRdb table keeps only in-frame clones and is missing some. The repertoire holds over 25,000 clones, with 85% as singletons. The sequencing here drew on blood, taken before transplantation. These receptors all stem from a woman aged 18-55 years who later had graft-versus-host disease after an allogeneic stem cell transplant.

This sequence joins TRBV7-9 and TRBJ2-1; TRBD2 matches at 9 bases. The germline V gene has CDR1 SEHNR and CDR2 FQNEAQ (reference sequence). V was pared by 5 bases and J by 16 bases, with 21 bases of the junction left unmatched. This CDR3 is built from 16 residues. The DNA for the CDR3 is TGTGCCAGCAGCCCTACTAGCGGGTTCCTAGAGGTAGGGGCCTTCTTC. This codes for CASSPTSGFLEVGAFF. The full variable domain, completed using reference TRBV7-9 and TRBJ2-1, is DTGVSQNPRHKITKRGQNVTFRCDPISEHNRLYWYRQTLGQGPEFLTYFQNEAQLEKSRLLSDRFSAERPKGSFSTLEIQRTEQGDSAMYLCASSPTSGFLEVGAFFGPGTRLTVL.

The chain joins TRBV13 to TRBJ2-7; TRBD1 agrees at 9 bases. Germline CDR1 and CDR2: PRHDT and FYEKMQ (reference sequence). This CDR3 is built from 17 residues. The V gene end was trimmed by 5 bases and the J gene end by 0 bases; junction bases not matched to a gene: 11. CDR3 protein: CASSPTGQGTASYEQYF. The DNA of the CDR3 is TGTGCCAGCAGCCCTACTGGACAGGGGACGGCCTCCTACGAGCAGTACTTC.

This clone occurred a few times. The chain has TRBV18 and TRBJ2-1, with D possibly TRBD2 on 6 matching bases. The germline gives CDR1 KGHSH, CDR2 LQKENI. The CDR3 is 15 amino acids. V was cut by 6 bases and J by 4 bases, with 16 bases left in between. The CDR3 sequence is CASSGGVNPYNEQFF. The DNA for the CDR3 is TGTGCCAGCTCCGGCGGGGTCAACCCTTACAATGAGCAGTTCTTC.

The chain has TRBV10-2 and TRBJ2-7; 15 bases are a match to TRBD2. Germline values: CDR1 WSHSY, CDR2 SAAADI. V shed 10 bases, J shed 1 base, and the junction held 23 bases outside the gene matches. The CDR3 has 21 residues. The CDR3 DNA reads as TGCGCCACCCGAGGAGGACTAGCGGGAGGGCCGAAGGGCGGCGGATCCTACGAGCAGTACTTC. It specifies CATRGGLAGGPKGGGSYEQYF.

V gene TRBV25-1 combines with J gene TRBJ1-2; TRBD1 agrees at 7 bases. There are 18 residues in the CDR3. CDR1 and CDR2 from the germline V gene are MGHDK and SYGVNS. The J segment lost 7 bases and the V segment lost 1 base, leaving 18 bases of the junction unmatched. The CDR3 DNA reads TGTGCCAGCAGTGAATTAGGGGGAGGGGGCGCCTTCGGCGGTGGCTACACCTTC. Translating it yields CASSELGGGGAFGGGYTF.

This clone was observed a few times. The CDR3 spells CASSLEGGKNTEAFF. CDR3 in DNA: TGTGCCAGCAGTTTGGAAGGCGGGAAGAACACTGAAGCTTTCTTT. The genes are TRBV6-5 and TRBJ1-1; D is unresolved. The CDR3 covers 15 residues. V lost 4 bases and J 1 base, leaving 13 bases between the germline ends. Per germline, CDR1 MNHEY and CDR2 SVGAGI.

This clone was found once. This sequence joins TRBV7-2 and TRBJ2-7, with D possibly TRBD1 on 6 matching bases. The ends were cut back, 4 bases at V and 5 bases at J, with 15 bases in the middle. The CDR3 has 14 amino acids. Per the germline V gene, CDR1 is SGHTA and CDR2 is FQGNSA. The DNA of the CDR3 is TGTGCCAGCAGCTCCAGAATACAGGGCCACGAGCAGTACTTC. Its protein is CASSSRIQGHEQYF.

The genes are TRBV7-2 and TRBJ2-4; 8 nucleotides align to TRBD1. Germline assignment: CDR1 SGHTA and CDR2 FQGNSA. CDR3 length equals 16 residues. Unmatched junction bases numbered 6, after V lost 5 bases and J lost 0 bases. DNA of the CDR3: TGTGCCAGCAGCACCCGACAGGGGTTAGCCAAAAACATTCAGTACTTC. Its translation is CASSTRQGLAKNIQYF. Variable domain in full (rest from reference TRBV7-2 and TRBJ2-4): GAGVSQSPSNKVTEKGKDVELRCDPISGHTALYWYRQSLGQGLEFLIYFQGNSAPDKSGLPSDRFSAERTGGSVSTLTIQRTQQEDSAVYLCASSTRQGLAKNIQYFGAGTRLSVL.

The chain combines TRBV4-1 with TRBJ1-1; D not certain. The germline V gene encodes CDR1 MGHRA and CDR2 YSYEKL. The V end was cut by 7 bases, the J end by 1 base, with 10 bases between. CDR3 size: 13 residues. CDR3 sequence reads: CASTQEGNTEAFF. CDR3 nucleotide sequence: TGCGCCAGCACCCAGGAGGGGAACACTGAAGCTTTCTTT.

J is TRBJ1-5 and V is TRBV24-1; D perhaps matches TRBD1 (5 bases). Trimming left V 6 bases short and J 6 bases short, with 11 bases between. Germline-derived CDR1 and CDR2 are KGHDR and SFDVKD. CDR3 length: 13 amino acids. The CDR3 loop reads CATSWGVAQPQHF. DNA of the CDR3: TGTGCCACCAGTTGGGGGGTGGCTCAGCCCCAGCATTTT.

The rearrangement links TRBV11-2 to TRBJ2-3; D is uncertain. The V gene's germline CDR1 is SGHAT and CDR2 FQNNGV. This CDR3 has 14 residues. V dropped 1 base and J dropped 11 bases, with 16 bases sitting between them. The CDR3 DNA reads TGTGCCAGCAGCTTAGTCAAGGGTTACAGCCTGCAGTATTTT. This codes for CASSLVKGYSLQYF.

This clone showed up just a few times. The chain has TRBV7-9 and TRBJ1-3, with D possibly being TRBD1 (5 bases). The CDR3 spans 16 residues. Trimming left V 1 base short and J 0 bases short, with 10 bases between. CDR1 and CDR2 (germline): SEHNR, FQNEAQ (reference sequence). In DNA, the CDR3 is TGTGCCAGCAGCTTAGGGGGCAGGAGCTCTGGAAACACCATATATTTT. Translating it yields CASSLGGRSSGNTIYF. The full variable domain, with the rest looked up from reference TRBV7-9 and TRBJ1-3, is DTGVSQNPRHKITKRGQNVTFRCDPISEHNRLYWYRQTLGQGPEFLTYFQNEAQLEKSRLLSDRFSAERPKGSFSTLEIQRTEQGDSAMYLCASSLGGRSSGNTIYFGEGSWLTVV.

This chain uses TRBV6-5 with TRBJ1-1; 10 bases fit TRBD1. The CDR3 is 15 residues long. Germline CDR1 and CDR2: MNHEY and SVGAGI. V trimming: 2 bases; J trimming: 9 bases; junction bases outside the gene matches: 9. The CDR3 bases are TGTGCCAGCAGTTACGGCGGGACAGGGGAGGGGAAAGCTTTCTTT. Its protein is CASSYGGTGEGKAFF.

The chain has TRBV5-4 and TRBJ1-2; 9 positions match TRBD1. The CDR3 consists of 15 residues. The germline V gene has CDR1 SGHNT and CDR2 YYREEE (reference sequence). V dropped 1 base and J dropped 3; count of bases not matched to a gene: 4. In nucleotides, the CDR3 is TGTGCCAGCAGCTTGTATGGGACAGGGCACTATGGCTACACCTTC. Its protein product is CASSLYGTGHYGYTF.

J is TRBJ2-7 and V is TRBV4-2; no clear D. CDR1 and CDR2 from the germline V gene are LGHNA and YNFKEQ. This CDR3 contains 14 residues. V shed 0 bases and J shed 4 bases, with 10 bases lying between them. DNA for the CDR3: TGTGCCAGCAGCCAAGATTTGTTGGGTTACGAGCAGTACTTC. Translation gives CASSQDLLGYEQYF.

The CDR3 DNA reads TGTGCCTGGAGTCGGGCCACATACGAGCAGTACTTC. It specifies CAWSRATYEQYF. The chain is built from TRBV30 and TRBJ2-7, with D unclear. The germline V gene has CDR1 GTSNPN and CDR2 SVGIG (reference sequence). Deletions cut 2 bases from V and 4 bases from J, with 9 bases between. The CDR3 consists of 12 residues.

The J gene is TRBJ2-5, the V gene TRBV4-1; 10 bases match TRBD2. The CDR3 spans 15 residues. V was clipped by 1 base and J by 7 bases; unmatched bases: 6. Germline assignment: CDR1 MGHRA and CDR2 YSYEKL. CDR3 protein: CASSQGLAGPGTQYF. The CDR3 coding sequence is TGCGCCAGCAGCCAAGGACTAGCGGGCCCAGGGACCCAGTACTTC.

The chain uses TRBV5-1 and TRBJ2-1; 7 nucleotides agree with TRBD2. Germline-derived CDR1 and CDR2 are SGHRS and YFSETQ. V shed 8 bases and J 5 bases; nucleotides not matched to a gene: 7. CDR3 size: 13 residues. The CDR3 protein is CASKAGVNNEQFF. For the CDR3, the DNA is TGCGCCAGTAAGGCGGGGGTGAACAATGAGCAGTTCTTC.

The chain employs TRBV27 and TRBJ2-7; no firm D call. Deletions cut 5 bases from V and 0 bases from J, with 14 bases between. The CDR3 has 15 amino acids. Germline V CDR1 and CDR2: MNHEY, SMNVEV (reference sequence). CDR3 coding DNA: TGTGCCAGCAGTCCCCAGGCAGGCGGCTCCTACGAGCAGTACTTC. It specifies CASSPQAGGSYEQYF.

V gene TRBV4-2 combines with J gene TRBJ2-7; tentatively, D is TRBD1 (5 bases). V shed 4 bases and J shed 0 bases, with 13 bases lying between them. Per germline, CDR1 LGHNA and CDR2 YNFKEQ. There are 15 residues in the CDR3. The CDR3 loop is CASSRAGQGSYEQYF. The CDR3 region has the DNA TGTGCCAGCAGCCGGGCCGGGCAGGGCTCCTACGAGCAGTACTTC.

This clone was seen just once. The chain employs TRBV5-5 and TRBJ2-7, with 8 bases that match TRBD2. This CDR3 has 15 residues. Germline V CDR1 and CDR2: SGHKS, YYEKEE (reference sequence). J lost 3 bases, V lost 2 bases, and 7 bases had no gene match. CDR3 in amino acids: CASSLGLAFNYEQYF. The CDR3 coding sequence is TGTGCCAGCAGCTTAGGACTAGCCTTTAACTACGAGCAGTACTTC. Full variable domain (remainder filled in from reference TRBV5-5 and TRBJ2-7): DAGVTQSPTHLIKTRGQQVTLRCSPISGHKSVSWYQQVLGQGPQFIFQYYEKEERGRGNFPDRFSARQFPNYSSELNVNALLLGDSALYLCASSLGLAFNYEQYFGPGTRLTVT.

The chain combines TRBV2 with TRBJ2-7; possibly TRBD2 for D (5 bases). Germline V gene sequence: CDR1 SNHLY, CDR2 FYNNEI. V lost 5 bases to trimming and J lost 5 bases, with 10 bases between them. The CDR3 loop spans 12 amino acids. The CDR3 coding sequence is TGTGCCAGCAGTCAGAGGGAGAACGAGCAGTACTTC. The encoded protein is CASSQRENEQYF.

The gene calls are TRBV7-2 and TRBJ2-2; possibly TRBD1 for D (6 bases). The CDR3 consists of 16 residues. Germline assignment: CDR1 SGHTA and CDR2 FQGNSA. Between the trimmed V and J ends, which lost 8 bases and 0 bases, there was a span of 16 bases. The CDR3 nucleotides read TGTGCCAGCTCCTGGGGACACTTAACGAACACCGGGGAGCTGTTTTTT. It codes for CASSWGHLTNTGELFF.

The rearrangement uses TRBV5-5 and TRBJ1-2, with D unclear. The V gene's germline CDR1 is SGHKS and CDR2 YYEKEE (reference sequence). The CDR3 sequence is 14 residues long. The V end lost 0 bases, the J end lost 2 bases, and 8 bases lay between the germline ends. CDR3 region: CASSLGTANYGYTF. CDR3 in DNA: TGTGCCAGCAGCTTGGGGACGGCCAACTATGGCTACACCTTC.

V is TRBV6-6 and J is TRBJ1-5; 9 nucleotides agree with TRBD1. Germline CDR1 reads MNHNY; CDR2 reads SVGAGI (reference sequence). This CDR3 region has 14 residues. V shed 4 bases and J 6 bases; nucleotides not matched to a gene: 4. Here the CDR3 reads CASSWGQGGQPQHF. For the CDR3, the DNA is TGTGCCAGCAGTTGGGGACAGGGTGGTCAGCCCCAGCATTTT.

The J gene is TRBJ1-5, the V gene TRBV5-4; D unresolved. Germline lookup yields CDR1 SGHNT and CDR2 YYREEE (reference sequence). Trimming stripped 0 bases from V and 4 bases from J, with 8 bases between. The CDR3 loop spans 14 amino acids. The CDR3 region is CASSLAGLNQPQHF. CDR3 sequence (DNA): TGTGCCAGCAGCTTGGCCGGGTTGAATCAGCCCCAGCATTTT.

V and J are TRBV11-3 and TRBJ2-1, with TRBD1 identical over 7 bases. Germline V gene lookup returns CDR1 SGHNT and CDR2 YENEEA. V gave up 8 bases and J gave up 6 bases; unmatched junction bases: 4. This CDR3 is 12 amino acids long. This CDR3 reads CASGKGANEQFF. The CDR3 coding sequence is TGTGCCAGCGGTAAGGGGGCCAATGAGCAGTTCTTC.

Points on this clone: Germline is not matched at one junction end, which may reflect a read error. This chain's CDR3 is CASSWGDRERFF. CDR3 sequence (DNA): TGTGCCAGCAGTTGGGGGGACAGGGAGCGGTTCTTC. The chain combines TRBV12-3 or TRBV12-4 with TRBJ2-1; 9 nucleotides agree with TRBD1. The CDR3 contains 12 residues.

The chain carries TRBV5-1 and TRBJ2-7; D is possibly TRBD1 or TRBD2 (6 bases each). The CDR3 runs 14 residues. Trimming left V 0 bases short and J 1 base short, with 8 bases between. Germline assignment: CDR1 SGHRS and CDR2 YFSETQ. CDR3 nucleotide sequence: TGCGCCAGCAGCTTGGGGAGGGGGTCCTACGAGCAGTACTTC. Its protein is CASSLGRGSYEQYF.

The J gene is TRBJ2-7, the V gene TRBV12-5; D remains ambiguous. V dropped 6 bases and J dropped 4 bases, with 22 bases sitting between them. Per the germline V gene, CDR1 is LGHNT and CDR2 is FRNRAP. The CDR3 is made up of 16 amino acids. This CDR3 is CASGRNPDTIRYEQYF. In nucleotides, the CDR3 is TGTGCTAGTGGACGTAATCCTGACACCATTCGGTACGAGCAGTACTTC.

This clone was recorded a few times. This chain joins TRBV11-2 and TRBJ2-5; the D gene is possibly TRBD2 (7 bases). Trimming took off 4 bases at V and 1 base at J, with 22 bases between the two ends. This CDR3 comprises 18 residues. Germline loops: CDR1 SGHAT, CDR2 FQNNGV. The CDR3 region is CASSSRLGGAGIQETQYF. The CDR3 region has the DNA TGTGCCAGCAGCTCACGGTTAGGGGGAGCGGGAATCCAAGAGACCCAGTACTTC.